Following are 25 T cell receptor beta chains from one sample sequenced in a study of CD8 T cells in Susac syndrome. Reverse transcription of roughly 0.5 to 1 ug RNA was carried out with random hexamers. TCRdb analysed the immunoSEQ multiplex PCR reads with MiXCR anew, one entry per CDR3 protein. Of 250,000 to 300,000 distinct CDR3 sequences listed, 65% to 90% are singletons. Sequencing was done on a sample of CD8+ T cells from PBMCs. Source of these receptors: a human donor with multiple sclerosis.

The chain links TRBV27 to TRBJ2-7, with 10 positions matching TRBD2. CDR1 is MNHEY and CDR2 is SMNVEV in the germline V gene (reference sequence). The CDR3 runs 15 residues. V lost 6 bases, J lost 0 bases, and 5 bases stayed unmatched. CDR3 in DNA: TGTGCCAGCAGAACTAGCGGGGCCAGCTCCTACGAGCAGTACTTC. Its protein product is CASRTSGASSYEQYF.

The chain couples TRBV6-5 to TRBJ2-5; TRBD2 aligns across 9 bases. After removal of 4 bases from V and 2 bases from J, the junction contained 5 bases not matched to a gene. Germline loops: CDR1 MNHEY, CDR2 SVGAGI. CDR3 length: 15 residues. CDR3 in amino acids: CASSWTTSGQETQYF. CDR3 DNA sequence: TGTGCCAGCAGTTGGACGACTAGCGGTCAAGAGACCCAGTACTTC.

The chain uses TRBV4-1 and TRBJ1-5; D ambiguous. With 0 bases removed from V and 7 bases from J, the gap between germline ends came to 10 bases. This CDR3 is built from 14 residues. Germline CDR1 reads MGHRA; CDR2 reads YSYEKL. DNA for the CDR3: TGCGCCAGCAGCCAAGAGTCTGGTGACCAGCCCCAGCATTTT. Encoded protein: CASSQESGDQPQHF.

The rearrangement joins TRBV12-3 or TRBV12-4 to TRBJ1-1; unclear D gene. V was shortened by 0 bases and J by 0 bases, with 8 bases between the two germline ends. The CDR3 runs to 15 residues. CDR3 DNA: TGTGCCAGCAGTTTAGCGCGACGGATGAACACTGAAGCTTTCTTT. Protein product: CASSLARRMNTEAFF.

The chain links TRBV11-2 to TRBJ2-1; 9 positions match TRBD2. Trimming at V came to 1 base and at J to 4 bases, leaving 2 bases not matched to a gene. The CDR3 extends over 15 amino acids. Germline V gene lookup returns CDR1 SGHAT and CDR2 FQNNGV. The CDR3 bases are TGTGCCAGCAGCTTAGTGGCGGGAGGGTACAATGAGCAGTTCTTC. Protein sequence: CASSLVAGGYNEQFF.

This sequence joins TRBV10-3 and TRBJ2-1; 8 positions agree with TRBD2. Per germline, CDR1 ENHRY and CDR2 SYGVKD. The CDR3 consists of 17 residues. J gave up 2 bases and V 0 bases, and 6 bases lay outside the gene matches. The CDR3 here is CAISESDGRVPYNEQFF. CDR3 bases: TGTGCCATCAGTGAGTCCGACGGGAGGGTCCCCTACAATGAGCAGTTCTTC.

V gene TRBV7-9 combines with J gene TRBJ2-5; 7 bases are a match to TRBD1. CDR1 is SEHNR and CDR2 is FQNEAQ in the germline V gene (reference sequence). The J segment lost 5 bases and the V segment lost 5 bases, leaving 8 bases of the junction unmatched. The CDR3 covers 14 residues. In nucleotides, the CDR3 is TGTGCCAGCAGCAGCAGACAGGGTCACGAGACCCAGTACTTC. This codes for CASSSRQGHETQYF.

The rearrangement uses TRBV11-2 and TRBJ2-5; D is perhaps TRBD2 (5 bases). Germline V gene lookup returns CDR1 SGHAT and CDR2 FQNNGV. This CDR3 contains 17 residues. V lost 5 bases and J lost 0, with 19 bases in between. The CDR3 here is CASSRATDSSYQETQYF. The CDR3 region has the DNA TGTGCCAGCAGCCGGGCTACGGACTCTTCGTACCAAGAGACCCAGTACTTC.

This chain connects TRBV14 to TRBJ2-7; TRBD1 matches 9 bases. The junction had 12 bases not matched to a gene; V was cut back by 4 bases and J by 2 bases. The CDR3 is 17 amino acids. Germline V gives CDR1 SGHDN, CDR2 FVKESK. The CDR3 loop is CASSLLTGTGITYEQYF. The CDR3 DNA sequence: TGTGCCAGCAGCCTCCTAACCGGGACAGGGATAACCTACGAGCAGTACTTC.

This chain uses TRBV27 with TRBJ2-1; 7 nucleotides align to TRBD2. This CDR3 has 14 amino acids. V lost 5 bases and J lost 4; bases outside the gene matches: 5. From germline, CDR1 is MNHEY and CDR2 SMNVEV (reference sequence). CDR3 in amino acids: CASSPSGDYNEQFF. Written as DNA, the CDR3 is TGTGCCAGCAGTCCTAGCGGAGATTACAATGAGCAGTTCTTC.

The rearrangement links TRBV28 to TRBJ1-5; 10 nucleotides agree with TRBD1. The V gene end was trimmed by 5 bases and the J gene end by 3 bases; junction bases not matched to a gene: 4. This CDR3 contains 15 residues. Per germline, CDR1 MDHEN and CDR2 SYDVKM. The CDR3 here is CASSLGTGANQPQHF. The CDR3 bases are TGTGCCAGCAGTCTCGGGACAGGGGCCAATCAGCCCCAGCATTTT.

V and J are TRBV27 and TRBJ2-4; D ambiguous. The CDR3 has 15 amino acids. The germline CDR1 and CDR2 sequences are MNHEY and SMNVEV (reference sequence). Trimming took off 2 bases at V and 0 bases at J, with 8 bases between the two ends. CDR3 in DNA: TGTGCCAGCAGTTTAGGGATCACAGCCAAAAACATTCAGTACTTC. Translated: CASSLGITAKNIQYF.

The rearrangement joins TRBV28 to TRBJ2-5; tentative D call: TRBD1 (5 bases). Germline V lookup: CDR1 MDHEN, CDR2 SYDVKM. The CDR3 sequence is 16 residues long. The ends were cut back, 2 bases at V and 9 bases at J, with 22 bases in the middle. The CDR3 protein is CASSLQGPGALVPQYF. The CDR3 DNA follows: TGTGCCAGCAGTTTACAGGGCCCCGGTGCACTCGTGCCCCAGTACTTC. The variable domain in full, with the rest retrieved from reference TRBV28 and TRBJ2-5, is DVKVTQSSRYLVKRTGEKVFLECVQDMDHENMFWYRQDPGLGLRLIYFSYDVKMKEKGDIPEGYSVSREKKERFSLILESASTNQTSMYLCASSLQGPGALVPQYFGPGTRLLVL.

The chain links TRBV9 to TRBJ2-7, with a tentative D call TRBD1 (6 bases). V lost 3 bases, J lost 0 bases, and 16 bases lay in between. Germline CDR1 and CDR2: SGDLS and YYNGEE. The CDR3 runs to 16 residues. CDR3 sequence (DNA): TGTGCCAGCAGCGAGGGCCGGGACACCTACTCCTACGAGCAGTACTTC. Translated, it gives CASSEGRDTYSYEQYF.

The chain joins TRBV7-9 to TRBJ2-3; perhaps TRBD1 as D (7 bases). Trimming took off 5 bases at V and 5 bases at J, with 11 bases between the two ends. Looked up from germline, CDR1 is SEHNR and CDR2 is FQNEAQ (reference sequence). The CDR3 contains 13 residues. The CDR3 is CASSRQGGDTQYF. The DNA for the CDR3 is TGTGCCAGCAGCCGCCAGGGGGGAGATACGCAGTATTTT.

The J gene is TRBJ2-2, the V gene TRBV13; TRBD2 is a possible D gene (5 bases). The CDR3 is made up of 16 amino acids. Looked up from germline, CDR1 is PRHDT and CDR2 is FYEKMQ (reference sequence). V gave up 3 bases and J gave up 1 base, with 12 bases separating them. The CDR3 loop reads CASSFPNGENTGELFF. The DNA of the CDR3 is TGTGCCAGCAGCTTCCCCAACGGGGAGAACACCGGGGAGCTGTTTTTT.

The CDR3 here is CASSFTGRGRQPQHF. In nucleotides, the CDR3 is TGTGCCAGCAGTTTTACAGGGAGGGGAAGGCAGCCCCAGCATTTT. The chain combines TRBV27 with TRBJ1-5; D perhaps matches TRBD1 (6 bases). Germline V gene data show CDR1 as MNHEY and CDR2 as SMNVEV (reference sequence). Trimming removed 3 bases at V and 7 bases at J, with 16 bases between. The CDR3 extends over 15 amino acids.

In its sample, this clonotype was seen a few times. The J gene is TRBJ2-7, the V gene TRBV28; 7 bases are shared with TRBD2. The V and J ends lost 5 bases and 5 bases, in that order; junction bases with no gene match: 9. CDR3 size: 14 residues. Germline V gene lookup returns CDR1 MDHEN and CDR2 SYDVKM. The CDR3: CASSPHGRVDEQYF. Written as DNA, the CDR3 is TGTGCCAGCAGTCCCCATGGGAGGGTCGACGAGCAGTACTTC.

The chain links TRBV20-1 to TRBJ2-1, with 9 bases lining up with TRBD2. Germline lookup yields CDR1 DFQATT and CDR2 SNEGSKA (reference sequence). V lost 5 bases to trimming and J lost 3 bases; unmatched junction nucleotides: 14. The CDR3 is 17 residues long. CDR3 DNA: TGCAGTGCTTCCGGGACTAGCCCCGCAGGAGACTACAATGAGCAGTTCTTC. This codes for CSASGTSPAGDYNEQFF.

This chain links TRBV19 with TRBJ1-5; D unclear. The CDR3 is 15 residues long. V dropped 5 bases and J dropped 2 bases, with 13 bases sitting between them. Germline CDR1 reads LNHDA; CDR2 reads SQIVND (reference sequence). This CDR3 is CASSLASGGNQPQHF. The CDR3 nucleotides read TGTGCCAGTAGTCTAGCATCTGGTGGCAATCAGCCCCAGCATTTT.

This rearrangement joins TRBV18 to TRBJ1-1, with 8 bases aligning to TRBD1. The junction had 8 bases not matched to a gene; V was cut back by 4 bases and J by 1 base. This CDR3 spans 16 amino acids. From germline, CDR1 is KGHSH and CDR2 LQKENI. CDR3 sequence reads: CASSQESGTGNTEAFF. The DNA for the CDR3 is TGTGCCAGCTCACAGGAGTCGGGGACAGGGAACACTGAAGCTTTCTTT. The full variable domain, rest sourced from reference TRBV18 and TRBJ1-1, is NAGVMQNPRHLVRRRGQEARLRCSPMKGHSHVYWYRQLPEEGLKFMVYLQKENIIDESGMPKERFSAEFPKEGPSILRIQQVVRGDSAAYFCASSQESGTGNTEAFFGQGTRLTVV.

The rearrangement links TRBV5-4 to TRBJ2-7; 15 bases line up with TRBD2. The CDR3 sequence is 17 residues long. The V gene's germline CDR1 is SGHNT and CDR2 YYREEE (reference sequence). Trimming took 4 bases from V and 5 from J; bases not matched to a gene: 10. The CDR3 DNA reads TGTGCCAGCAGCCCCGGACTAGCGGGAGGGCCGACCCACGAGCAGTACTTC. Residues: CASSPGLAGGPTHEQYF.

This clonotype appeared a few times. The chain uses TRBV27 and TRBJ2-7; no clear D. Between the trimmed V and J ends, which lost 6 bases and 4 bases, there was a span of 10 bases. Germline CDR1 is MNHEY and CDR2 is SMNVEV (reference sequence). There are 12 residues in the CDR3. CDR3 sequence reads: CASRDNTYEQYF. The CDR3 DNA reads TGTGCCAGCAGGGATAATACTTACGAGCAGTACTTC.

The chain uses TRBV6-1 and TRBJ1-2, with D possibly being TRBD1 (6 bases). The CDR3 spans 13 residues. Germline V gene lookup returns CDR1 MNHNS and CDR2 SASEGT. Trimming took 3 bases from V and 4 from J, leaving 9 bases between them. The CDR3 region is CASSEGAGYGYTF. The CDR3, as DNA: TGTGCCAGCAGTGAGGGGGCAGGCTATGGCTACACCTTC.

The genes are TRBV7-9 and TRBJ2-7, with D possibly being TRBD1 or TRBD2 (5 bases each). V shed 4 bases and J shed 0 bases, with 10 bases lying between them. This CDR3 is 14 amino acids long. Germline CDR1 and CDR2: SEHNR and FQNEAQ (reference sequence). The CDR3 sequence: CASSSRDRSYEQYF. The DNA for the CDR3 is TGTGCCAGCAGCTCAAGGGACCGCTCCTACGAGCAGTACTTC.